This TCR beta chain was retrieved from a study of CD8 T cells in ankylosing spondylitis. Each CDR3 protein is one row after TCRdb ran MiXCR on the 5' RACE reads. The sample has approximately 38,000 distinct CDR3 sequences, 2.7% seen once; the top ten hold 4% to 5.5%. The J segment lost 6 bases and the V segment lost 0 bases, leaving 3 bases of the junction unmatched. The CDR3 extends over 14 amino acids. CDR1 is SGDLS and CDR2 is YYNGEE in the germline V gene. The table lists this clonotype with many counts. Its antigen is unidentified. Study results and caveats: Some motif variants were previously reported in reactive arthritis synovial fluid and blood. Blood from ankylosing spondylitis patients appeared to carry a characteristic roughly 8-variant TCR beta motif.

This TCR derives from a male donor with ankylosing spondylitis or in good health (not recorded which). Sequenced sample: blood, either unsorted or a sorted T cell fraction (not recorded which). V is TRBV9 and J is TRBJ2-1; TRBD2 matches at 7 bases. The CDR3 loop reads CASSVEAGVNEQFF. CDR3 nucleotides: TGTGCCAGCAGCGTAGAGGCGGGAGTCAATGAGCAGTTCTTC.